Presented here are 9 T cell receptor beta chains from one specimen sequenced in a study of Ad26.COV2.S vaccination and SARS-CoV-2 variants. Produced via immunoSEQ multiplex PCR; TCRdb's table is partial and in-frame only. Of 350,000 to 400,000 clones listed, 80% to 90% are singletons. As to treatment: over 15 received Ad26.COV2.S at low or high dose, single or two shots; 5 received placebo; per-sample allocation not given. On day 63 after the first injection, vaccine and placebo recipients gave samples. The specimen comprised peripheral blood, sampled in a trial of Ad26.COV2.S vaccine versus placebo. The receptor set was obtained from a person between 18 and 60 years old who received the Ad26.COV2.S COVID-19 vaccine or a placebo.

This chain connects TRBV19 to TRBJ2-7; TRBD1 matches at 10 bases. The germline CDR1 and CDR2 sequences are LNHDA and SQIVND (reference sequence). This CDR3 contains 15 residues. The ends lost 2 bases at V and 2 bases at J; junction bases unmatched: 3. The CDR3 nucleotides are TGTGCCAGTAGTATAACGGGGACAGGGGCCTACGAGCAGTACTTC. This translates into CASSITGTGAYEQYF.

The chain couples TRBV5-4 to TRBJ1-2; TRBD1 is a possible D gene (6 bases). Germline V gives CDR1 SGHNT, CDR2 YYREEE (reference sequence). The CDR3 contains 15 residues. The germline V and J ends were trimmed by 4 bases and 5 bases, with 18 bases remaining between them. The DNA for the CDR3 is TGTGCCAGCAGCGCCCGCGAGGGGGTCGGGTATGGCTACACCTTC. It translates to CASSAREGVGYGYTF.

This chain connects TRBV24-1 to TRBJ2-1; D possibly corresponds to TRBD2 (6 bases). V lost 4 bases and J 2 bases, leaving 17 bases between the germline ends. Germline CDR1 KGHDR, CDR2 SFDVKD. This CDR3 comprises 17 residues. In nucleotides, the CDR3 is TGTGCCACCAGTGACACAATCCTTAGCGGACCCTACAATGAGCAGTTCTTC. Translated: CATSDTILSGPYNEQFF.

The chain links TRBV10-3 to TRBJ2-7; tentatively, D is TRBD1 (6 bases). The V end was cut by 7 bases, the J end by 3 bases, with 16 bases between. The CDR3 extends over 14 amino acids. Germline V CDR1 and CDR2: ENHRY, SYGVKD. The CDR3 sequence: CAIKQQGTGYEQYF. The CDR3 nucleotides read TGTGCCATCAAACAACAGGGTACGGGCTACGAGCAGTACTTC.

This chain uses TRBV5-1 with TRBJ1-3; D is uncertain. The germline CDR1 and CDR2 sequences are SGHRS and YFSETQ. This CDR3 contains 15 residues. Trimming took off 0 bases at V and 3 bases at J, with 10 bases between the two ends. CDR3 amino acids: CASSLGQQIGNTIYF. The CDR3 DNA follows: TGCGCCAGCAGCTTGGGCCAACAGATTGGAAACACCATATATTTT.

Here the CDR3 reads CASSTMSGNTIYF. DNA of the CDR3: TGTGCCAGCAGCACTATGAGTGGAAACACCATATATTTT. J is TRBJ1-3 and V is TRBV7-6; D unclear. The CDR3 runs 13 residues. The germline V gene has CDR1 SGHVS and CDR2 FNYEAQ. Trimming took off 5 bases at V and 3 bases at J, with 8 bases between the two ends.

The V and J genes are TRBV12-3 or TRBV12-4 and TRBJ1-2; D is ambiguous. The CDR3 runs 12 residues. Trimming took off 3 bases at V and 2 bases at J, with 4 bases between the two ends. This CDR3 is CASSFWNYGYTF. The CDR3 DNA reads as TGTGCCAGCAGTTTTTGGAACTATGGCTACACCTTC.

The V call is TRBV2, the J call TRBJ2-7; a possible D gene is TRBD1 (6 bases). The V end lost 6 bases, the J end lost 3 bases, and 15 bases lay between the germline ends. The CDR3 has 14 residues. Germline V gene data show CDR1 as SNHLY and CDR2 as FYNNEI. The CDR3, as DNA: TGTGCCAGCAGAGCAAGGGGGAATGGCTACGAGCAGTACTTC. It is translated as CASRARGNGYEQYF. The variable domain in full, completed from reference TRBV2 and TRBJ2-7, reads EPEVTQTPSHQVTQMGQEVILRCVPISNHLYFYWYRQILGQKVEFLVSFYNNEISEKSEIFDDQFSVERPDGSNFTLKIRSTKLEDSAMYFCASRARGNGYEQYFGPGTRLTVT.

This clone has just a few counts. This chain links TRBV9 with TRBJ1-6, with 7 bases identical to TRBD1. Germline CDR1 and CDR2: SGDLS and YYNGEE. The ends lost 4 bases at V and 5 bases at J; junction bases unmatched: 6. The CDR3 sequence is 15 residues long. CDR3 region: CASSPRTGNNSPLHF. The CDR3 DNA sequence: TGTGCCAGCAGCCCAAGGACAGGAAATAATTCACCCCTCCACTTT.